This TCR beta chain emerged from a study of blood T cell repertoires in COVID-19. The wider study: Specimens from acute and convalescent COVID-19 originated in the United States, Italy and Spain. T cells, B-cell-depleted T cells, or PBMCs supplied cDNA or gDNA.

The CDR3 is 18 residues long. The germline V gene encodes CDR1 LGHDT and CDR2 YNNKEL (reference sequence). Germline trimming cut 0 bases from V and 6 bases from J; bases unmatched to any gene: 8. As handled by the study authors: Amplification from reference gene primers served as the basis for estimated nucleated cell counts. Only in-frame clones appear in the TCRdb table, and some are missing; sequencing was by immunoSEQ multiplex PCR. V, J and clone size reflect that table, while D and trimming were determined from the DNA. The table lists 100,000 or so clones, around 87% of them singletons. The sequence was obtained from a woman aged 25-40 years with acute or convalescent COVID-19. The sequenced sample was peripheral blood. The V call is TRBV3-1 (or the pseudogene TRBV3-2), the J call TRBJ1-4, with 12 bases matching TRBD1. CDR3 coding DNA: TGTGCCAGCAGCCAAGACCTCGGGACAGGGGGCGAATATGAAAAACTGTTTTTT. Translation gives CASSQDLGTGGEYEKLFF.